One sample yielded the 25 T cell receptor beta chains listed below, sequenced in a study of blood T cell repertoires in COVID-19. Sequenced by immunoSEQ multiplex PCR; TCRdb stores in-frame clones only, minus some. The sample has tens of thousands of clones, roughly 85% seen once. Sequencing was carried out using peripheral blood. The receptors stem from a man aged 60-69 years with active or convalescent COVID-19.

The chain combines TRBV3-1 (or the pseudogene TRBV3-2) with TRBJ2-5, with a tentative D call TRBD2 (7 bases). Trimming pared 5 bases from V and 1 base from J, leaving 14 bases between. From germline, CDR1 is LGHDT and CDR2 YNNKEL (reference sequence). This CDR3 region has 15 residues. The CDR3 loop is CASSGEGGGQETQYF. CDR3 nucleotides: TGTGCCAGCAGCGGGGAGGGGGGGGGCCAAGAGACCCAGTACTTC.

This chain connects TRBV21-1 to TRBJ2-7; the table's D call TRBD2 went unverified against the DNA. TRBV21-1 is termed a pseudogene. The CDR3 length is 15 residues. The CDR3 is CASSKGGGVRYEQYF. Here the CDR3 DNA reads TGTGCCAGCAGCAAAGGGGGCGGGGTAAGGTACGAGCAGTACTTC.

A remark on this clone: A much larger clone sits a single nucleotide away, making a read error possible. The sample has other DNA sequences that encode this CDR3 too. This chain joins TRBV5-1 and TRBJ2-2; TRBD2 matches at 9 bases. J was trimmed by 5 bases and V by 0 bases; bases with no gene match: 5. This CDR3 spans 16 amino acids. In germline, CDR1 is SGHRS, CDR2 YFSETQ. The CDR3 is CASSLEWLAGTGELFF. For the CDR3, the DNA is TGCGCCAGCAGCTTGGAGTGGCTAGCGGGGACCGGGGAGCTGTTTTTT.

The genes are TRBV5-4 and TRBJ2-1; TRBD1 matches 8 bases. Germline assignment: CDR1 SGHNT and CDR2 YYREEE (reference sequence). V was clipped by 3 bases and J by 6 bases; unmatched bases: 8. CDR3 length: 15 residues. CDR3 in amino acids: CASSSGQGRGNEQFF. The CDR3 DNA follows: TGTGCCAGCAGCTCCGGACAGGGTCGGGGCAATGAGCAGTTCTTC.

This clone has a handful of counts. V is TRBV10-3 and J is TRBJ2-7; D not certain. Germline V gene data show CDR1 as ENHRY and CDR2 as SYGVKD. The CDR3 loop spans 14 amino acids. The ends were cut back, 4 bases at V and 0 bases at J, with 10 bases in the middle. The CDR3 DNA sequence: TGTGCCATCAGTGGTCAGACGGGCTCCTACGAGCAGTACTTC. This translates into CAISGQTGSYEQYF.

The chain combines TRBV28 with TRBJ2-1; TRBD2 is a possible D gene (5 bases). Germline CDR1 is MDHEN and CDR2 is SYDVKM. This CDR3 has 14 amino acids. The V end was cut by 6 bases, the J end by 10 bases, with 19 bases between. As DNA, the CDR3 is TGTGCCAGCAGCCCTCAGGACTCGTGGAAAGAGCAGTTCTTC. Translated: CASSPQDSWKEQFF.

V is TRBV27 and J is TRBJ2-3; TRBD1 is a possible D gene (7 bases). The V gene lost 4 bases and the J gene lost 0 bases, with 20 bases spanning the gap. This CDR3 has 18 amino acids. Germline V gene lookup returns CDR1 MNHEY and CDR2 SMNVEV (reference sequence). The CDR3: CASSSPGVTGRSTDTQYF. DNA of the CDR3: TGTGCCAGCAGTTCACCGGGGGTGACAGGGAGAAGCACAGATACGCAGTATTTT.

This chain links TRBV7-7 with TRBJ2-1, with 7 bases that match TRBD2. CDR1 is SSHAT and CDR2 is FNYEAQ in the germline V gene (reference sequence). V lost 5 bases and J lost 4; bases outside the gene matches: 8. CDR3 length equals 15 residues. In nucleotides, the CDR3 is TGTGCCAGCAGCGCGCTAGCCGGGAGGTACAATGAGCAGTTCTTC. Translation gives CASSALAGRYNEQFF.

This clone appeared once. The V gene is TRBV9, the J gene TRBJ2-7; no clear D. This CDR3 contains 14 residues. In germline, CDR1 is SGDLS, CDR2 YYNGEE. Trimming shortened V by 0 bases and J by 3 bases, and 10 bases separated the two germline ends. This CDR3 is CASSVGNSLYEQYF. In nucleotides, the CDR3 is TGTGCCAGCAGCGTAGGTAACAGTCTCTACGAGCAGTACTTC.

This clone was detected a few times. The identical CDR3 is also encoded by other nucleotide sequences in the sample. The chain is built from TRBV19 and TRBJ1-5, with TRBD1 matching 8 bases. This CDR3 spans 15 amino acids. V lost 5 bases and J lost 5; bases outside the gene matches: 8. Germline V gene lookup returns CDR1 LNHDA and CDR2 SQIVND (reference sequence). Here the CDR3 DNA reads TGTGCCAGTAGTCGCTACAGGGGGTTCGATCAGCCCCAGCATTTT. It is translated as CASSRYRGFDQPQHF.

About this clone: Within the sample, other DNA sequences also encode this same CDR3. The CDR3 is CASSFAVNTEAFF. CDR3 DNA: TGTGCCAGCAGCTTTGCGGTGAACACTGAAGCTTTCTTT. The rearrangement uses TRBV7-3 and TRBJ1-1; D unresolved. V dropped 3 bases and J dropped 0 bases, with 5 bases sitting between them. The germline V gene has CDR1 SGHTA and CDR2 FQGTGA. CDR3 size: 13 residues.

Here the CDR3 reads CASSLSTGSTYEQYF. For the CDR3, the DNA is TGCGCCAGCAGCTTATCCACCGGGTCGACCTACGAGCAGTACTTC. The rearrangement joins TRBV5-1 to TRBJ2-7; D gene unclear. Germline CDR1 and CDR2: SGHRS and YFSETQ. Trimming removed 2 bases at V and 2 bases at J, with 14 bases between. The CDR3 loop spans 15 amino acids.

This sequence joins TRBV28 and TRBJ1-1; D is perhaps TRBD1 (5 bases). CDR1 is MDHEN, CDR2 SYDVKM, per germline. The CDR3 sequence is 14 residues long. V shed 5 bases and J shed 2 bases, with 12 bases lying between them. CDR3 in DNA: TGTGCCAGCAGTCAGTTGACAGTTAACACTGAAGCTTTCTTT. Translating it yields CASSQLTVNTEAFF.

The chain couples TRBV5-1 to TRBJ2-7, with TRBD2 matching 9 bases. Trimming took 0 bases from V and 7 from J; bases not matched to a gene: 8. Germline V gene lookup returns CDR1 SGHRS and CDR2 YFSETQ. The CDR3 is 15 residues long. CDR3 nucleotide sequence: TGCGCCAGCAGCTTGGTTAGCGGGGGTAGGGAAGAGCAGTACTTC. Its protein product is CASSLVSGGREEQYF. The entire variable domain, with the rest obtained from reference TRBV5-1 and TRBJ2-7, is as follows: KAGVTQTPRYLIKTRGQQVTLSCSPISGHRSVSWYQQTPGQGLQFLFEYFSETQRNKGNFPGRFSGRQFSNSRSEMNVSTLELGDSALYLCASSLVSGGREEQYFGPGTRLTVT.

The CDR3 bases are TGTGCCAGCACCGAGACAGGGGCGAAGACCCAGTACTTC. Its protein product is CASTETGAKTQYF. The chain joins TRBV6-5 to TRBJ2-5; 8 nucleotides agree with TRBD1. Losses at the gene ends were 7 bases for V and 6 bases for J; bases not matched to a gene: 7. The CDR3 has 13 amino acids. Germline CDR1 is MNHEY and CDR2 is SVGAGI.

This clone was detected only once. This sequence joins TRBV10-3 and TRBJ1-6, with D perhaps matching TRBD1 (6 bases). Germline V gives CDR1 ENHRY, CDR2 SYGVKD. The germline V and J ends were trimmed by 3 bases and 5 bases, with 11 bases remaining between them. The CDR3 is 15 residues long. CDR3 residues: CAISEMGADNSPLHF. In DNA form, the CDR3 reads TGTGCCATCAGTGAAATGGGGGCCGATAATTCACCCCTCCACTTT.

This clone appeared a single time. The V gene is TRBV20-1, the J gene TRBJ2-3; D is perhaps TRBD2 (6 bases). The CDR3 totals 16 residues. Germline CDR1 reads DFQATT; CDR2 reads SNEGSKA (reference sequence). Trimming took 3 bases from V and 0 from J, leaving 16 bases between them. DNA of the CDR3: TGCAGTGCTAGTTGGTCGGGCGGGGAAAGCACAGATACGCAGTATTTT. This gives the protein CSASWSGGESTDTQYF.

The chain has TRBV30 and TRBJ2-1, with D perhaps TRBD2 (5 bases). The CDR3 has 13 amino acids. CDR1 is GTSNPN, CDR2 SVGIG, per germline (reference sequence). Trimming left V 2 bases short and J 8 bases short, with 13 bases between. CDR3 protein: CAWSKMRDDEQFF. The DNA of the CDR3 is TGTGCCTGGAGTAAAATGAGGGATGATGAGCAGTTCTTC. The full variable domain, completed using reference TRBV30 and TRBJ2-1, is SQTIHQWPATLVQPVGSPLSLECTVEGTSNPNLYWYRQAAGRGLQLLFYSVGIGQISSEVPQNLSASRPQDRQFILSSKKLLLSDSGFYLCAWSKMRDDEQFFGPGTRLTVL.

The rearrangement uses TRBV2 and TRBJ1-2; 8 nucleotides align to TRBD1. CDR3 length: 14 amino acids. CDR1 SNHLY and CDR2 FYNNEI come from the germline V gene. V shed 7 bases and J 8 bases; nucleotides not matched to a gene: 12. CDR3 region: CASKRDRFLSGYTF. The CDR3 DNA reads as TGTGCCAGCAAGCGGGACAGGTTTTTAAGCGGCTACACCTTC.

This clone was detected once. CDR3 sequence reads: CASTSDIRYNSPLHF. The CDR3 nucleotides read TGTGCCAGTACCTCTGACATACGCTATAATTCACCCCTCCACTTT. The rearrangement joins TRBV19 to TRBJ1-6; D is ambiguous. The CDR3 is 15 amino acids. V lost 7 bases and J 3 bases, leaving 13 bases between the germline ends. From germline, CDR1 is LNHDA and CDR2 SQIVND (reference sequence).

The chain employs TRBV5-1 and TRBJ1-3; 10 positions agree with TRBD1. This CDR3 comprises 14 residues. The J segment lost 7 bases and the V segment lost 4 bases, leaving 5 bases of the junction unmatched. Germline CDR1 is SGHRS and CDR2 is YFSETQ. The CDR3 bases are TGCGCCAGCAGCCCACAGACAGGGGGCAACACCATATATTTT. The encoded protein is CASSPQTGGNTIYF.

The V and J genes are TRBV5-1 and TRBJ1-3; D may be TRBD1 (5 bases). The CDR3 has 14 amino acids. Trimming stripped 3 bases from V and 0 bases from J, with 7 bases between. CDR1 is SGHRS and CDR2 is YFSETQ in the germline V gene. CDR3 loop: CASSSQGSGNTIYF. The CDR3 DNA follows: TGCGCCAGCAGCTCGCAGGGCTCTGGAAACACCATATATTTT.

The rearrangement joins TRBV7-3 to TRBJ1-6, with D possibly being TRBD1 (5 bases). The germline CDR1 and CDR2 sequences are SGHTA and FQGTGA. V dropped 6 bases and J dropped 8 bases, with 14 bases sitting between them. CDR3 size: 14 residues. The CDR3 loop reads CASRADSRHSPLHF. CDR3 bases: TGTGCCAGCAGGGCCGACAGCCGCCATTCACCCCTCCACTTT.

This clone was observed a handful of times. The CDR3 region has the DNA TGCGCCAGCAGCCAAGAAGGACAGGACGGCAATCAGCCCCAGCATTTT. Translating gives CASSQEGQDGNQPQHF. The chain has TRBV4-1 and TRBJ1-5; 7 bases are shared with TRBD1. The germline CDR1 and CDR2 sequences are MGHRA and YSYEKL. J was trimmed by 2 bases and V by 0 bases; bases with no gene match: 4. CDR3 size: 16 residues.

This CDR3 is CASSLSLFATNEKLFF. The CDR3 bases are TGTGCCAGCAGCCTGAGTTTGTTCGCAACTAATGAAAAACTGTTTTTT. This rearrangement joins TRBV4-2 to TRBJ1-4; D not certain. Germline V gene lookup returns CDR1 LGHNA and CDR2 YNFKEQ. The V and J ends lost 4 bases and 0 bases respectively, with 12 bases between them. The CDR3 length is 16 residues.